These 20 T cell receptor beta chains were sequenced from one sample in a study of identifying expanded T cells in peripheral blood. The protocol was immunoSEQ multiplex PCR, while the TCRdb copy is restricted to in-frame clones and leaves out a portion. The repertoire holds 91,000 or so clones, with about 90% as singletons. The sequenced sample was blood. These receptors were taken from a person aged 18 to 75 in good health.

In its sample, this clone was seen once. V and J are TRBV7-8 and TRBJ1-1, with TRBD1 identical over 8 bases. In germline, CDR1 is SGHVS, CDR2 FQNEAQ. The trim removed 2 bases at V and 4 bases at J, leaving 3 bases unmatched. This CDR3 has 14 residues. The CDR3 loop reads CASSLQGASTEAFF. The CDR3 coding sequence is TGTGCCAGCAGCTTACAGGGGGCGAGCACTGAAGCTTTCTTT. The variable domain in full, with the rest retrieved from reference TRBV7-8 and TRBJ1-1, is GAGVSQSPRYKVAKRGQDVALRCDPISGHVSLFWYQQALGQGPEFLTYFQNEAQLDKSGLPSDRFFAERPEGSVSTLKIQRTQQEDSAVYLCASSLQGASTEAFFGQGTRLTVV.

This clone was recorded only once. J is TRBJ2-7 and V is TRBV28; 10 bases map to TRBD1. This CDR3 is built from 16 residues. CDR1 and CDR2 (germline): MDHEN, SYDVKM. The ends lost 5 bases at V and 1 base at J; junction bases unmatched: 8. The CDR3 DNA reads TGTGCCAGCAGTGCCCCAGGGGACAGGGGATCCTACGAGCAGTACTTC. As protein: CASSAPGDRGSYEQYF.

The rearrangement links TRBV16 to TRBJ2-6; TRBD1 agrees at 7 bases. Germline values: CDR1 KGHSY, CDR2 FQNENV. There are 19 residues in the CDR3. Trimming at V came to 1 base and at J to 0 bases, leaving 9 bases not matched to a gene. The CDR3 here is CASSQLVTGSPSGANVLTF. DNA of the CDR3: TGTGCCAGCAGCCAATTGGTGACAGGGTCTCCCTCTGGGGCCAACGTCCTGACTTTC.

The chain carries TRBV5-6 and TRBJ2-7; 8 nucleotides match TRBD1. The CDR3 extends over 16 amino acids. The junction had 5 bases not matched to a gene; V was cut back by 0 bases and J by 0 bases. Germline V gives CDR1 SGHDT, CDR2 YYEEEE. The CDR3 DNA sequence: TGTGCCAGCAGCTTGGGGGGACAGGTGTCCTCCTACGAGCAGTACTTC. Its translation is CASSLGGQVSSYEQYF.

The gene calls are TRBV6-1 and TRBJ2-5; D is unclear. Germline V gene sequence: CDR1 MNHNS, CDR2 SASEGT. The CDR3 loop spans 12 amino acids. Between the trimmed V and J ends, which lost 8 bases and 2 bases, there was a span of 9 bases. The CDR3 spells CASLSTQETQYF. The CDR3 nucleotides are TGTGCCAGCCTTAGTACACAAGAGACCCAGTACTTC.

The chain employs TRBV30 and TRBJ1-2; 8 nucleotides align to TRBD1. The V gene end was trimmed by 8 bases and the J gene end by 2 bases; junction bases not matched to a gene: 7. The CDR3 spans 13 residues. From germline, CDR1 is GTSNPN and CDR2 SVGIG (reference sequence). The CDR3 sequence is CATRDRRNYGYTF. DNA of the CDR3: TGTGCCACCCGGGACAGGCGGAACTATGGCTACACCTTC.

This clone is a singleton in its sample. This chain uses TRBV9 with TRBJ1-2, with 8 bases fitting TRBD1. V was pared by 4 bases and J by 0 bases, with 5 bases of the junction left unmatched. Germline V CDR1 and CDR2: SGDLS, YYNGEE. The CDR3 extends over 15 amino acids. In nucleotides, the CDR3 is TGTGCCAGCAGCCCTAGGACAGGGACTAACTATGGCTACACCTTC. It yields the protein CASSPRTGTNYGYTF.

The chain combines TRBV25-1 with TRBJ1-2; tentatively, D is TRBD1 (5 bases). CDR3 length equals 14 residues. The V gene's germline CDR1 is MGHDK and CDR2 SYGVNS. V was trimmed by 5 bases and J by 1 base, leaving 11 bases between them. The DNA of the CDR3 is TGTGCCAGCAGTCGAATGGACATTAACTATGGCTACACCTTC. Its protein is CASSRMDINYGYTF.

The rearrangement uses TRBV10-2 and TRBJ2-2; 9 nucleotides align to TRBD1. CDR1 WSHSY and CDR2 SAAADI come from the germline V gene. The CDR3 is 16 residues long. Trimming at V came to 3 bases and at J to 6 bases, leaving 8 bases not matched to a gene. DNA of the CDR3: TGCGCCAGCAGTGATGGACAGGGGATAGGGGCCGGGGAGCTGTTTTTT. Its translation: CASSDGQGIGAGELFF.

The chain carries TRBV9 and TRBJ2-3; 8 nucleotides agree with TRBD2. V shed 4 bases and J 4 bases; nucleotides not matched to a gene: 11. The CDR3 contains 16 residues. Germline V gene sequence: CDR1 SGDLS, CDR2 YYNGEE. CDR3 nucleotides: TGTGCCAGCAGCTCAGGGACTAGAGCAGGTCCAGATACGCAGTATTTT. Translated: CASSSGTRAGPDTQYF.

The V call is TRBV23-1, the J call TRBJ1-1, with D maybe TRBD1 (6 bases). TRBV23-1 is classed as an ORF, of uncertain function. The CDR3 length is 16 residues. Trimming took 6 bases from V and 0 from J, leaving 17 bases between them. CDR3 bases: TGCGCCAGCAGACTCTCTCGGACAGCCTTGAACACTGAAGCTTTCTTT. Protein: CASRLSRTALNTEAFF.

This chain joins TRBV28 and TRBJ2-4; 9 bases line up with TRBD2. The V and J ends lost 1 base and 4 bases, in that order; junction bases with no gene match: 8. Germline CDR1 and CDR2: MDHEN and SYDVKM. The CDR3 has 17 amino acids. CDR3 in DNA: TGTGCCAGCAGTTTATTGTCCGGGACTAGCCAGAAAAACATTCAGTACTTC. Translating it yields CASSLLSGTSQKNIQYF.

This chain joins TRBV5-5 and TRBJ2-7; 9 nucleotides line up with TRBD2. J gave up 3 bases and V 0 bases, and 16 bases lay outside the gene matches. The CDR3 spans 19 residues. Per the germline V gene, CDR1 is SGHKS and CDR2 is YYEKEE (reference sequence). CDR3 loop: CASSLGVVAGEAPFYEQYF. The CDR3 coding sequence is TGTGCCAGCAGCTTGGGAGTAGTAGCGGGAGAAGCCCCTTTCTACGAGCAGTACTTC.

The rearrangement links TRBV5-1 to TRBJ1-1, with D possibly being TRBD1 (6 bases). This CDR3 spans 14 amino acids. The V gene's germline CDR1 is SGHRS and CDR2 YFSETQ. The V end was cut by 7 bases, the J end by 4 bases, with 17 bases between. The CDR3 nucleotides read TGCGCCAGCGGGGAAAGGGGGTGGGGCACTGAAGCTTTCTTT. Its protein product is CASGERGWGTEAFF.

The CDR3 sequence: CASSLGTGGNTIYF. CDR3 DNA sequence: TGTGCCAGCAGCTTAGGGACAGGTGGAAACACCATATATTTT. The V gene is TRBV7-9, the J gene TRBJ1-3; 7 nucleotides match TRBD1. The CDR3 spans 14 residues. The germline gives CDR1 SEHNR, CDR2 FQNEAQ (reference sequence). The junction had 0 bases not matched to a gene; V was cut back by 1 base and J by 3 bases.

The rearrangement joins TRBV5-5 to TRBJ2-1, with 10 bases identical to TRBD2. The CDR3 totals 15 residues. The V gene's germline CDR1 is SGHKS and CDR2 YYEKEE (reference sequence). The J segment lost 4 bases and the V segment lost 2 bases, leaving 3 bases of the junction unmatched. The CDR3 nucleotides are TGTGCCAGCAGCTTCTCTAGCGGGGGATACAATGAGCAGTTCTTC. It yields the protein CASSFSSGGYNEQFF.

The V gene is TRBV4-1, the J gene TRBJ1-1, with D maybe TRBD1 (6 bases). V was clipped by 7 bases and J by 2 bases, with 14 bases between them. This CDR3 is 14 amino acids long. The germline V gene has CDR1 MGHRA and CDR2 YSYEKL. The CDR3 DNA follows: TGCGCCAGCACCCCAAGGGGGGTTAACACTGAAGCTTTCTTT. It specifies CASTPRGVNTEAFF.

The genes are TRBV6-5 and TRBJ1-1, with D unresolved. The V end lost 3 bases, the J end lost 6 bases, and 11 bases lay between the germline ends. CDR1 and CDR2 (germline): MNHEY, SVGAGI. The CDR3 has 13 amino acids. CDR3 sequence: CASSYADGPEAFF. CDR3 DNA sequence: TGTGCCAGCAGTTATGCGGACGGTCCTGAAGCTTTCTTT.

V is TRBV30 and J is TRBJ1-2; the D gene is possibly TRBD1 (6 bases). Trimming took off 8 bases at V and 3 bases at J, with 22 bases between the two ends. This CDR3 comprises 15 residues. Per the germline V gene, CDR1 is GTSNPN and CDR2 is SVGIG (reference sequence). The CDR3 loop reads CAGLLTGKGDYGYTF. The CDR3 coding sequence is TGTGCCGGATTACTTACAGGGAAGGGGGACTATGGCTACACCTTC.

The chain couples TRBV7-8 to TRBJ2-7; TRBD2 aligns across 8 bases. This CDR3 has 13 residues. Germline CDR1 reads SGHVS; CDR2 reads FQNEAQ. V lost 5 bases and J lost 6; bases outside the gene matches: 6. The chain's CDR3 is CASSTTSGVEQYF. The CDR3 coding sequence is TGTGCCAGCAGCACAACTAGCGGTGTCGAGCAGTACTTC.